This TCR beta chain is from a study of CD4 T cells in relation to SARS-CoV-2 and coronaviruses. The overall study: After about nine days of antigen culture, PBMC TCR beta CDR3s were sequenced.

Study results and limitations: In roughly 65% of donors, memory CD4+ clonotypes crossrecognized SARS-CoV-2 and at least one common cold coronavirus spike.

As concerns this clone: Its matching antigen is unknown.

CD4+ T cells from unexposed donors were obtained before the COVID-19 pandemic (2011-2018). After roughly ten days of culture, CD4+ T cells were isolated. Cells permitting, SARS-CoV-2 S/N and four cold-coronavirus spikes were tested on unexposed-donor CD4+ T cells. The germline V gene encodes CDR1 SGHTA and CDR2 FQGTGA. The CDR3 is 13 residues long. V lost 0 bases and J 7 bases, leaving 7 bases between the germline ends. TCRdb's copy holds only in-frame clones and misses some; the assay was immunoSEQ multiplex PCR. In the table there are just under 20,000 clones, 81% of which are singletons. The sequencing sample was made of CD4+ T cells from PBMCs, cultured in vitro. This chain uses TRBV7-3 with TRBJ2-1, with D maybe TRBD1 (5 bases). The sequence came from a human donor in good health. Here the CDR3 DNA reads TGTGCCAGCAGCTTAACAAAGGGGAATGAGCAGTTCTTC. Amino acids: CASSLTKGNEQFF. The full variable domain, completed using reference TRBV7-3 and TRBJ2-1, is GAGVSQTPSNKVTEKGKYVELRCDPISGHTALYWYRQSLGQGPEFLIYFQGTGAADDSGLPNDRFFAVRPEGSVSTLKIQRTERGDSAVYLCASSLTKGNEQFFGPGTRLTVL.